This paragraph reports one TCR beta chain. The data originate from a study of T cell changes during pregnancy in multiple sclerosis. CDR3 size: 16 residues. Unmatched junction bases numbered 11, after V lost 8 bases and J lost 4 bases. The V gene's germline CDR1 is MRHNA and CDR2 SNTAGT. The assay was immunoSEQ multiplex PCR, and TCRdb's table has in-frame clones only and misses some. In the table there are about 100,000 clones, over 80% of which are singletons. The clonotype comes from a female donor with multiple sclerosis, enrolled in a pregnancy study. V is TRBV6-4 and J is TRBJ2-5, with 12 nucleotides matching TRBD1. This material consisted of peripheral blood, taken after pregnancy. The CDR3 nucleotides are TGTGCCAGCTCCCAACGGGGGACAGGGGGCTTAGAGACCCAGTACTTC. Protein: CASSQRGTGGLETQYF.